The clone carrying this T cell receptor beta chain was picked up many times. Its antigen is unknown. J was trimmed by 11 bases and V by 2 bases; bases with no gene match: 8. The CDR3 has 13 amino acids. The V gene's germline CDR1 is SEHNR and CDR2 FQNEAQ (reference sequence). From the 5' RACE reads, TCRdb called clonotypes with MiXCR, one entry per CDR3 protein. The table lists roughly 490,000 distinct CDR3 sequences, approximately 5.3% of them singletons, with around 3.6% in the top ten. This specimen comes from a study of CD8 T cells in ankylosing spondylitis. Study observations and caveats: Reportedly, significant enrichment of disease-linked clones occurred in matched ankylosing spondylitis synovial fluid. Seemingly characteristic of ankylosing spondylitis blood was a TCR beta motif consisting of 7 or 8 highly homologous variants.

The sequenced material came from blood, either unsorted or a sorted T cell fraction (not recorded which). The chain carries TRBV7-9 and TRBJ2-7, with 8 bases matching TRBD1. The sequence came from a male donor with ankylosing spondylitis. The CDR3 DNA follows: TGTGCCAGCAGCTTAAAGCCCCAGGGGGCGAAGTACTTC. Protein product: CASSLKPQGAKYF.